This paragraph covers one T cell receptor (beta chain) sequence. What antigen it recognizes has not been identified. Within one base of it there is no much larger clone, and no base qualities were kept. Trimmed from V: 6 bases; trimmed from J: 0 bases; junction bases lacking a gene match: 11. Sequences LGHNT (CDR1) and FRNRAP (CDR2) are obtained from the germline V gene. From the cysteine through the phenylalanine, the CDR3 covers 17 amino acids. Only the CDR3 portion is preserved as DNA: 51 bases, with reading frame beginning at the first base. The sample comes from a study of T cell changes during pregnancy in multiple sclerosis (dated by TCRdb to 2018 to 2020). The study in broad terms: The study looked at changes in the T cell repertoire across pregnancy in women with multiple sclerosis.

Library preparation was by the immunoSEQ multiplex PCR assay. The immuneACCESS repertoire file appears here via TCRdb, limited to in-frame rearrangements. These files lack a portion of the clones; in checked studies, under half of the deficit traces to unresolved V genes, and the cause of the others is not known. The sample table shows about 48,000 clones, and about 88% are seen once. The ten most abundant clones make up 1% to 1.5% of the sample. Sequenced here: CD4+ T cells from peripheral blood mononuclear cells, sampled in the second trimester of pregnancy. The clonotype originates from a female donor with multiple sclerosis, enrolled in a pregnancy study. This receptor chain uses TRBV12-5 and TRBJ2-1, with 7 central nucleotides matching TRBD1. The DNA sequence reads TGTGCTAGTGGCCCAAACAGGGGTACGGGCTCCTACAATGAGCAGTTCTTC. Its protein reads: CASGPNRGTGSYNEQFF. Joined to the reference TRBV12-5 and TRBJ2-1 proteins, this CDR3 gives the full variable domain: DARVTQTPRHKVTEMGQEVTMRCQPILGHNTVFWYRQTMMQGLELLAYFRNRAPLDDSGMPKDRFSAEMPDATLATLKIQPSEPRDSAVYFCASGPNRGTGSYNEQFFGPGTRLTVL.